The 5 T cell receptor beta chains below were found in one sample sequenced in a study of beta chain features in type 1 diabetes. No antigens are known for them. Study outcomes and limitations: TCRB CDR3s from Type 1 diabetes patients were moderately but significantly shorter in all four CD4+ subsets.

The sequenced template was cDNA made from the entire isolated RNA. The repertoire was sequenced with immunoSEQ multiplex PCR; TCRdb's copy has only in-frame clones and lacks some. Of some 250,000 clones in the sample, more than 11% are singletons; the top ten hold approximately 0.018%. Source material: naive CD4+ T cells from blood. These receptors were obtained from a man aged 25 to 40 with type 1 diabetes.

With respect to this clone: Different DNA sequences within this sample yield the same CDR3. The gene calls are TRBV5-1 and TRBJ1-5; D ambiguous. Germline V lookup: CDR1 SGHRS, CDR2 YFSETQ. Between the trimmed V and J ends, which lost 0 bases and 4 bases, there was a span of 5 bases. The CDR3 length is 13 residues. The CDR3 region is CASSLGLNQPQHF. In nucleotides, the CDR3 is TGCGCCAGCAGCTTGGGTCTAAATCAGCCCCAGCATTTT.

The chain links TRBV5-6 to TRBJ2-3; 9 bases line up with TRBD1. Germline CDR1 reads SGHDT; CDR2 reads YYEEEE. The CDR3 has 15 residues. J gave up 5 bases and V 1 base, and 5 bases lay outside the gene matches. CDR3 region: CASSLRQGVGDTQYF. The DNA of the CDR3 is TGTGCCAGCAGCTTGAGACAGGGGGTAGGAGATACGCAGTATTTT.

This clone has a handful of counts. The chain combines TRBV19 with TRBJ2-1; D is ambiguous. The germline V gene has CDR1 LNHDA and CDR2 SQIVND (reference sequence). The CDR3 is 14 residues long. V lost 1 base to trimming and J lost 2 bases, with 6 bases between them. As DNA, the CDR3 is TGTGCCAGTAGTATAGGGCTGACCTACAATGAGCAGTTCTTC. This encodes CASSIGLTYNEQFF.

The rearrangement joins TRBV5-1 to TRBJ2-5; D is unclear. Per the germline V gene, CDR1 is SGHRS and CDR2 is YFSETQ. There are 14 residues in the CDR3. V lost 0 bases and J lost 2, with 8 bases in between. CDR3 DNA sequence: TGCGCCAGCAGCTTGGATCCCTTACAAGAGACCCAGTACTTC. This sequence encodes CASSLDPLQETQYF.

This clone has only a few counts. The CDR3 sequence: CSVSVERAEQYF. DNA for the CDR3: TGCAGCGTTAGTGTGGAGAGGGCCGAGCAGTACTTC. V usage is TRBV29-1 and J usage is TRBJ2-7, with D perhaps TRBD2 (5 bases). V was trimmed by 5 bases and J by 6 bases, leaving 14 bases between them. Germline CDR1 and CDR2: SQVTM and ANQGSEA. This CDR3 is built from 12 residues.